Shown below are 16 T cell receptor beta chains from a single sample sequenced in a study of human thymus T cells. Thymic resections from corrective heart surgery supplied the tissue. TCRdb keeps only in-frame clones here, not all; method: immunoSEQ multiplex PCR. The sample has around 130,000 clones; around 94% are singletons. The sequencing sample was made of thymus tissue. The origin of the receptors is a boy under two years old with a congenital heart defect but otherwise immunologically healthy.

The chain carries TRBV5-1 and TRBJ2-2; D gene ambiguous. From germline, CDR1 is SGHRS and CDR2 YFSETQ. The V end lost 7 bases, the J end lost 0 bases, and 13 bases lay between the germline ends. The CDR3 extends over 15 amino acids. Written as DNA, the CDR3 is TGCGCCAGCGCTAGGGCGGACGCGAACACCGGGGAGCTGTTTTTT. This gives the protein CASARADANTGELFF.

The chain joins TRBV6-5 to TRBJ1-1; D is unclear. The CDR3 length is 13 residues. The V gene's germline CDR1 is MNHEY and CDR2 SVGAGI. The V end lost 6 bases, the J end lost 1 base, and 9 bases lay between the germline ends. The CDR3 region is CASRRRGNTEAFF. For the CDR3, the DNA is TGTGCCAGCAGGCGTCGAGGGAACACTGAAGCTTTCTTT.

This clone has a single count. The CDR3 protein is CASSGGTGELGTEAFF. The DNA for the CDR3 is TGTGCCAGTAGTGGGGGGACAGGGGAGCTTGGCACTGAAGCTTTCTTT. This chain links TRBV19 with TRBJ1-1; 10 nucleotides align to TRBD1. There are 16 residues in the CDR3. In germline, CDR1 is LNHDA, CDR2 SQIVND (reference sequence). V shed 5 bases, J shed 4 bases, and the junction held 10 bases outside the gene matches.

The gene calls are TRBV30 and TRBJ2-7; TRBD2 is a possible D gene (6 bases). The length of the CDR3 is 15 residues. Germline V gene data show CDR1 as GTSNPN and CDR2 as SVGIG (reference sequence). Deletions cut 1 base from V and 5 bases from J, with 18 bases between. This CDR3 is CAWSAAGIGEDEQYF. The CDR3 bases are TGTGCCTGGAGTGCAGCCGGGATCGGGGAGGACGAGCAGTACTTC.

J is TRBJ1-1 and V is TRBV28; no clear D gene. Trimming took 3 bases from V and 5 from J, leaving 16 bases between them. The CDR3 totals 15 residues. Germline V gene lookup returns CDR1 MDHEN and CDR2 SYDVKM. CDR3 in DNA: TGTGCCAGCAGTTTGTCCGGGTTTCTGGGGACTGAAGCTTTCTTT. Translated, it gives CASSLSGFLGTEAFF.

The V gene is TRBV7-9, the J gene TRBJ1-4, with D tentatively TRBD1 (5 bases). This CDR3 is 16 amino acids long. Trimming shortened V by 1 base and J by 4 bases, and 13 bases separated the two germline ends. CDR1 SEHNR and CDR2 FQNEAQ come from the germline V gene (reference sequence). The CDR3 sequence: CASSLDRGELNEKLFF. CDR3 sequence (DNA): TGTGCCAGCAGCTTAGATCGGGGGGAGCTTAATGAAAAACTGTTTTTT.

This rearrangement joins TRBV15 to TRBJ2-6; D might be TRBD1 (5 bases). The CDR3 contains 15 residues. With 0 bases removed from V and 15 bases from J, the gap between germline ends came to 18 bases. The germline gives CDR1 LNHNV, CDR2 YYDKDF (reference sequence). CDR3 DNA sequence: TGTGCCACCAGCAGAGATGCGCCTAAAGGGGCCCACCTGACTTTC. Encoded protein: CATSRDAPKGAHLTF.

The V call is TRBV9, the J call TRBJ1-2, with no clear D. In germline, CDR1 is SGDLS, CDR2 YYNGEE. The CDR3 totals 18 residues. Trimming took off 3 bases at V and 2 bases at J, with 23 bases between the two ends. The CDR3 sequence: CASSASDVIPRLNYGYTF. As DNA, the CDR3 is TGTGCCAGCAGCGCGTCGGATGTGATACCCAGGCTCAACTATGGCTACACCTTC.

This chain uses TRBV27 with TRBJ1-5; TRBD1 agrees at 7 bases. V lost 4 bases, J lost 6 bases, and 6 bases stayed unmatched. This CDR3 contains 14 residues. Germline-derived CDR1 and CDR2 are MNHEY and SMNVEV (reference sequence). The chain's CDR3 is CASSSGQVRQPQHF. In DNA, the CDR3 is TGTGCCAGCAGTTCAGGACAGGTTCGTCAGCCCCAGCATTTT.

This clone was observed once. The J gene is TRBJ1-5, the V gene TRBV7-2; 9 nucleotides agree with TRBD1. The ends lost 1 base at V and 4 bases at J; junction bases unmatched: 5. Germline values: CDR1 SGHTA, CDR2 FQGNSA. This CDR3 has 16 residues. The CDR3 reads CASSLGEGQGNQPQHF. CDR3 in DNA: TGTGCCAGCAGCTTAGGAGAGGGACAGGGAAATCAGCCCCAGCATTTT.

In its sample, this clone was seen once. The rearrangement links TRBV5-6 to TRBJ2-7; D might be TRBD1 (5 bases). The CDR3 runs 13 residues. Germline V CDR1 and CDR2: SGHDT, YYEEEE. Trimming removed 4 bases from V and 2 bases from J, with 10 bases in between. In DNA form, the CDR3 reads TGTGCCAGCAGCGCCGGACACACCTACGAGCAGTACTTC. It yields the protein CASSAGHTYEQYF.

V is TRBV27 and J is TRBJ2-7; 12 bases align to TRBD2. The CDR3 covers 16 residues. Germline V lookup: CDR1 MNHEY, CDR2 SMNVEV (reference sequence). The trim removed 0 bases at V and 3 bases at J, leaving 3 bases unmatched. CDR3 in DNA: TGTGCCAGCAGTTTATCGACTAGCGGGGGACTCTACGAGCAGTACTTC. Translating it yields CASSLSTSGGLYEQYF.

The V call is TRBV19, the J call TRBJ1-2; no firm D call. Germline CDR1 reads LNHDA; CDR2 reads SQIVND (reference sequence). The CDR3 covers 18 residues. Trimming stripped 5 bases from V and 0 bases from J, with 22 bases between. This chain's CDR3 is CASSVQRAPRGPNYGYTF. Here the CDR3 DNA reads TGTGCCAGTAGTGTCCAGAGGGCCCCGCGAGGACCTAACTATGGCTACACCTTC. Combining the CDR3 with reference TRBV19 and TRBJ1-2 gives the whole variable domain DGGITQSPKYLFRKEGQNVTLSCEQNLNHDAMYWYRQDPGQGLRLIYYSQIVNDFQKGDIAEGYSVSREKKESFPLTVTSAQKNPTAFYLCASSVQRAPRGPNYGYTFGSGTRLTVV.

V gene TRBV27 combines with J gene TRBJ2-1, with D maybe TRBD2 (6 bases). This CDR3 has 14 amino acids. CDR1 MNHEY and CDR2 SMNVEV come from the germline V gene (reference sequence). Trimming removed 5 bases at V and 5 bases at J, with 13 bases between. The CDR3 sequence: CASSPEEGHNEQFF. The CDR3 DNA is TGTGCCAGCAGTCCAGAGGAGGGGCACAATGAGCAGTTCTTC.

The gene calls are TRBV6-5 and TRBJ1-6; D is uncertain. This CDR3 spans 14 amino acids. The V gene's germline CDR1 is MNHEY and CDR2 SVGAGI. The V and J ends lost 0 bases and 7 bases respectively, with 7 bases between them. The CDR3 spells CASSYSRINSPLHF. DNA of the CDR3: TGTGCCAGCAGTTACTCCAGAATCAATTCACCCCTCCACTTT.

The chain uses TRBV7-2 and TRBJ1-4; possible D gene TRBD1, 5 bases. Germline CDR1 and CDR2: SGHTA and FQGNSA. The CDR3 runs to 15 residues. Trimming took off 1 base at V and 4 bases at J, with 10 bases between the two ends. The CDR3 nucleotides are TGTGCCAGCAGCTTAGAATGGGGGAGTAATGAAAAACTGTTTTTT. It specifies CASSLEWGSNEKLFF.